Below, 5 T cell receptor beta chains from the same sample are listed, as sequenced in a study of cytomegalovirus exposure and HLA in healthy donors. The primer mix had 60 Vbeta and 13 Jbeta primers. Profiled with immunoSEQ multiplex PCR; TCRdb holds only in-frame clones, not every one. The repertoire holds 100,000 to 150,000 clones, with about 81% as singletons. Sequenced material: PBMCs. These TCRs come from a young woman in good health and CMV-seronegative.

This CDR3 is CASSLVEYEQYF. CDR3 nucleotide sequence: TGTGCCAGCAGCTTAGTGGAGTACGAGCAGTACTTC. J is TRBJ2-7 and V is TRBV7-6; D unclear. The V and J ends lost 1 base and 4 bases respectively, with 5 bases between them. Germline V gene sequence: CDR1 SGHVS, CDR2 FNYEAQ. The CDR3 has 12 amino acids.

The V gene is TRBV7-9, the J gene TRBJ1-1; the match to TRBD1 covers 10 bases. Germline CDR1 and CDR2: SEHNR and FQNEAQ (reference sequence). CDR3 length equals 15 residues. With 5 bases clipped from V and 4 bases from J, the junction kept 7 bases outside the gene matches. CDR3 DNA sequence: TGTGCCAGCAGCCCGGGACAGGGGTTGAGCACTGAAGCTTTCTTT. Amino acids: CASSPGQGLSTEAFF.

The chain combines TRBV18 with TRBJ2-2; perhaps TRBD2 as D (6 bases). CDR3 length: 17 residues. Trimming took 1 base from V and 1 from J, leaving 13 bases between them. Germline assignment: CDR1 KGHSH and CDR2 LQKENI. The CDR3 spells CASSPQAQRVNTGELFF. CDR3 nucleotides: TGTGCCAGCTCACCACAAGCCCAGCGGGTGAACACCGGGGAGCTGTTTTTT.

The chain combines TRBV30 with TRBJ2-3, with 7 bases fitting TRBD1. The germline V gene has CDR1 GTSNPN and CDR2 SVGIG (reference sequence). V lost 3 bases to trimming and J lost 5 bases; unmatched junction nucleotides: 5. The CDR3 is 13 amino acids. CDR3 coding DNA: TGTGCCTGGAGCCTACAGGGGATAGATACGCAGTATTTT. Translated: CAWSLQGIDTQYF.

The chain carries TRBV4-1 and TRBJ2-7; TRBD1 aligns across 8 bases. The CDR3 is made up of 14 amino acids. J lost 7 bases, V lost 3 bases, and 8 bases had no gene match. Germline V gene sequence: CDR1 MGHRA, CDR2 YSYEKL. The DNA for the CDR3 is TGCGCCAGCAGCCATAGTCAGGGGGCAGGAGAGCAGTACTTC. Protein sequence: CASSHSQGAGEQYF.